This TCR beta chain was documented in a study of PD-1 blockade in mismatch repair-deficient tumors. In the study overall: Patients had approximately 13 mismatch repair-deficient cancer types and were previously treated and progressing.

Using immunoSEQ multiplex PCR, the repertoire was profiled, and TCRdb retains in-frame clones only, with some absent. The sample shows 80,000 to 130,000 clones, 82% of them seen only once. The germline V and J ends were trimmed by 4 bases and 2 bases, with 9 bases remaining between them. Per germline, CDR1 SGHRS and CDR2 YFSETQ. This CDR3 is built from 13 residues. Mismatch repair deficiency was confirmed in all patients, by PCR or immunohistochemistry. The TCR-sequenced patients were a few responders to pembrolizumab. Here the sequenced sample was peripheral blood, taken approximately 36 weeks after starting pembrolizumab. The receptor was derived from an adult with mismatch repair-deficient cancer. V gene TRBV5-1 combines with J gene TRBJ1-1; D ambiguous. The CDR3 here is CASSGMTNTEAFF. Written as DNA, the CDR3 is TGCGCCAGCAGCGGGATGACTAACACTGAAGCTTTCTTT.